What follows are 3 T cell receptor beta chains derived from one specimen sequenced in a study of shared clonotypes between healthy human individuals. Libraries were prepared by immunoSEQ multiplex PCR; TCRdb keeps only in-frame clonotypes and omits some of them. The sample holds roughly 86,000 clones, 60% to 75% seen once. Input material: memory CD8+ T cells sorted from blood. The sample's subset: CD45RO+ cells pooled with CCR7-negative TemRA cells. Receptors originate from a man younger than 40 in good health.

This clone was detected only once. The chain is built from TRBV5-1 and TRBJ2-1; 13 nucleotides agree with TRBD2. The CDR3 loop spans 16 amino acids. Germline V gene data show CDR1 as SGHRS and CDR2 as YFSETQ. Trimming at V came to 4 bases and at J to 6 bases, leaving 7 bases not matched to a gene. In DNA form, the CDR3 reads TGCGCCAGCAGCCCCGGACTAGCGGGAGCACGCAATGAGCAGTTCTTC. Protein sequence: CASSPGLAGARNEQFF.

The sample holds one count of this clone. The rearrangement uses TRBV18 and TRBJ2-1; perhaps TRBD2 as D (5 bases). From germline, CDR1 is KGHSH and CDR2 LQKENI. The CDR3 loop spans 14 amino acids. V lost 1 base to trimming and J lost 5 bases, with 9 bases between them. CDR3 amino acids: CASSPQRSNNEQFF. The CDR3 coding sequence is TGTGCCAGCTCACCACAGCGGAGCAACAATGAGCAGTTCTTC.

The J gene is TRBJ2-7, the V gene TRBV5-4, with 10 bases identical to TRBD2. The CDR3 loop spans 15 amino acids. V shed 0 bases and J 2 bases; nucleotides not matched to a gene: 2. Germline-derived CDR1 and CDR2 are SGHNT and YYREEE (reference sequence). CDR3 loop: CASSLALAGAYEQYF. The DNA for the CDR3 is TGTGCCAGCAGCTTGGCCCTAGCGGGGGCCTACGAGCAGTACTTC.